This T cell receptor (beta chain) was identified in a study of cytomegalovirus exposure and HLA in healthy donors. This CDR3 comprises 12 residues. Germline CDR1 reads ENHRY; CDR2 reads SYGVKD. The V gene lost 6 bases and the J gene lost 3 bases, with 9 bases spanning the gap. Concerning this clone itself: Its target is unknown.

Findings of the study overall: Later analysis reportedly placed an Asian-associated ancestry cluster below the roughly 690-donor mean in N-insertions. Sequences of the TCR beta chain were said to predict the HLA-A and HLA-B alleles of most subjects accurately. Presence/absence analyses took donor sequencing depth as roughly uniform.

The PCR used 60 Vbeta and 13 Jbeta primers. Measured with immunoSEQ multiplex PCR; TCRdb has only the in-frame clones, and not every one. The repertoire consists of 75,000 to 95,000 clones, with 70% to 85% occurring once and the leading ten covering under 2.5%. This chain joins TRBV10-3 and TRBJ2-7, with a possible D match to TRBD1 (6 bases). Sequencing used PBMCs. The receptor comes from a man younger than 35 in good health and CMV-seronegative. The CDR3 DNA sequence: TGTGCCATCAGGAACAGGGACTACGAGCAGTACTTC. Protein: CAIRNRDYEQYF.